The rows below give T cell receptor beta chains drawn from one sample of a study of CD8+CD57+ T cells in acquired aplastic anemia. TCRdb reprocessed the reads via MiXCR and lists one record per CDR3 protein. Of some 45,000 distinct CDR3 sequences listed, 55% to 80% were seen once; the top ten hold 23%. Sequenced material: sorted CD4+, CD8+, or CD8+CD57+ T cells (not recorded which) from PBMCs. All receptors derive from a human donor in good health, serving as a control. CDR3s leave out the opening cysteine and the closing phenylalanine or tryptophan.

CDR3aa	j_gene	v_gene
AIRAGKRTEAF	TRBJ1-1	TRBV6-1
SARDSTRGVSDTQY	TRBJ2-3	TRBV20-1
ASRGDSTNYGYT	TRBJ1-2	TRBV2
TGSVGTGGPTDTQY	TRBJ2-3	TRBV9
ASSSPNSYEQY	TRBJ2-7	TRBV7-9
ASSHQGVLNYGYT	TRBJ1-2	TRBV6-1
SVVIGYYNEQF	TRBJ2-1	TRBV29-1
ASSTGLAGSEQY	TRBJ2-7	TRBV7-2
ASSLPPEGRGNTIY	TRBJ1-3	TRBV7-6
SASRLVNNEQF	TRBJ2-1	TRBV20-1
ASSVYLNTEAL	TRBJ1-1	TRBV9
ASSSYLAGVYNEQF	TRBJ2-1	TRBV13
ASSMGSYNQPQH	TRBJ1-5	TRBV19
ASMGGGLNTEAF	TRBJ1-1	TRBV10-2
ASSLQGRTGELF	TRBJ2-2	TRBV13
SGGRNTEAF	TRBJ1-1	TRBV29-1
ASSTGTGWFT	TRBJ1-2	TRBV2
SVVGSENTQY	TRBJ2-3	TRBV29-1
SVSHEGGYGYT	TRBJ1-2	TRBV20-1
AASSLAGGGTDTQY	TRBJ2-3	TRBV15
SAVPGTSGYT	TRBJ1-2	TRBV20-1
SASSLAPGSTYEQY	TRBJ2-7	TRBV20-1
ASGKGYSYEQY	TRBJ2-7	TRBV2
ASSETGGHQPQH	TRBJ1-5	TRBV19
ASSPGRGASYEQY	TRBJ2-7	TRBV4-2
ASSVASSYNEQF	TRBJ2-1	TRBV9
ASSTLMGADQPQH	TRBJ1-5	TRBV19
ASSRDRDYGYT	TRBJ1-2	TRBV12-3/TRBV12-4
AISSPRQNTGELF	TRBJ2-2	TRBV10-3
AIYRTTNAQETQY	TRBJ2-5	TRBV7-9
ASKGTGAYEQY	TRBJ2-7	TRBV19
ASSLGGGLGREQF	TRBJ2-1	TRBV12-3/TRBV12-4
ATKADSDYGYT	TRBJ1-2	TRBV15
ASSTRTGQSTEAF	TRBJ1-1	TRBV7-8
ASSETNSNQPQH	TRBJ1-5	TRBV2
ATSDLLGGPGPQH	TRBJ1-5	TRBV24-1
ASSLEVGVGGEQY	TRBJ2-7	TRBV11-2
ASRGDWNYEQY	TRBJ2-7	TRBV2
ASSEFGKHTEAF	TRBJ1-1	TRBV25-1
ATSPATDTQY	TRBJ2-3	TRBV15
GTGGGPYNEQF	TRBJ2-1	TRBV7-6
ASGVARGYGYT	TRBJ1-2	TRBV2
ATSGKGTGNTEAF	TRBJ1-1	TRBV15
ASILSGATDTQY	TRBJ2-3	TRBV12-3/TRBV12-4
SASKERAEAF	TRBJ1-1	TRBV20-1
ASRYQGNTEAF	TRBJ1-1	TRBV2
AISPSGNYNEQF	TRBJ2-1	TRBV10-3
AISAAGGYNEQF	TRBJ2-1	TRBV10-3
ASSRYLGNTGELF	TRBJ2-2	TRBV7-2
ASSGTSGGYEQY	TRBJ2-7	TRBV25-1
AISESGRDYEQY	TRBJ2-7	TRBV10-3